These 17 T cell receptor beta chains originate from one sample sequenced in a study of response to subunit inactivated influenza vaccine. MiXCR was run by TCRdb on the RT-PCR reads, yielding one entry per CDR3 protein. The repertoire consists of fewer than 600,000 distinct CDR3 sequences, with about 7.2% occurring once and the leading ten covering 13%. The input for sequencing was PBMCs from blood, taken around 25 months after vaccination. All receptors come from a man in his fifties or sixties who received an inactivated influenza vaccine.

This clonotype has only a few counts. The J gene is TRBJ2-1, the V gene TRBV24-1; 14 positions match TRBD2. Per the germline V gene, CDR1 is KGHDR and CDR2 is SFDVKD. The CDR3 is 18 amino acids. Trimming removed 7 bases from V and 2 bases from J; junction bases left unmatched: 9. The CDR3 nucleotides read TGTGCCACCAGGGGGGGGACTAGCGGGAGTTCGCCCTACAATGAGCAGTTCTTC. This codes for CATRGGTSGSSPYNEQFF.

V and J are TRBV2 and TRBJ1-1; the match to TRBD1 covers 7 bases. This CDR3 has 16 residues. The V gene end was trimmed by 5 bases and the J gene end by 0 bases; junction bases not matched to a gene: 9. The germline CDR1 and CDR2 sequences are SNHLY and FYNNEI. The CDR3 here is CASSLVPGQMNTEAFF. The CDR3 DNA reads TGTGCCAGCAGTCTTGTCCCGGGACAGATGAACACTGAAGCTTTCTTT.

The chain has TRBV5-1 and TRBJ2-1, with 12 positions matching TRBD2. The V gene end was trimmed by 0 bases and the J gene end by 9 bases; junction bases not matched to a gene: 7. CDR3 length: 16 amino acids. Germline V gene data show CDR1 as SGHRS and CDR2 as YFSETQ. The CDR3 reads CASSLALAGGPIEQFF. The CDR3, as DNA: TGCGCCAGCAGCTTGGCCCTAGCGGGGGGGCCTATTGAGCAGTTCTTC.

This clonotype has ten or more counts. The J gene is TRBJ2-1, the V gene TRBV6-2 or TRBV6-3; TRBD1 matches 8 bases. The V gene end was trimmed by 7 bases and the J gene end by 8 bases; junction bases not matched to a gene: 19. The CDR3 has 17 amino acids. Germline CDR1 reads MNHEY; CDR2 reads SVGEGT. The CDR3 loop reads CASKGQGATYRGYEQFF. CDR3 nucleotides: TGTGCCAGCAAGGGGCAGGGGGCAACTTACCGGGGCTATGAGCAGTTCTTC.

This clonotype was counted only a few times. This chain uses TRBV20-1 with TRBJ2-1; TRBD2 agrees at 8 bases. V lost 4 bases and J lost 2; bases outside the gene matches: 7. The germline V gene has CDR1 DFQATT and CDR2 SNEGSKA (reference sequence). This CDR3 has 15 residues. DNA for the CDR3: TGCAGTGCTACCCGGACTAGCAGTACCTACAATGAGCAGTTCTTC. Translated: CSATRTSSTYNEQFF.

In DNA, the CDR3 is TGTGCCAGCAGAGGACAGGCCCCCCGTCCCTACGAGCAGTACTTC. Residues: CASRGQAPRPYEQYF. The chain recombines TRBV6-2 or TRBV6-3 with TRBJ2-7, with TRBD1 matching 7 bases. V lost 6 bases, J lost 2 bases, and 10 bases stayed unmatched. This CDR3 comprises 15 residues. Germline V lookup: CDR1 MNHEY, CDR2 SVGEGT.

This clonotype was detected only a few times. The chain is built from TRBV28 and TRBJ2-7; a possible D gene is TRBD1 (5 bases). Germline V gene data show CDR1 as MDHEN and CDR2 as SYDVKM. This CDR3 region has 14 residues. V lost 3 bases and J 0 bases, leaving 9 bases between the germline ends. Here the CDR3 reads CASSFAGPSYEQYF. The CDR3 bases are TGTGCCAGCAGTTTCGCAGGGCCCTCCTACGAGCAGTACTTC.

This clonotype occurred a few times. The chain recombines TRBV7-2 with TRBJ2-7; 9 nucleotides align to TRBD2. The CDR3 extends over 15 amino acids. V lost 1 base to trimming and J lost 4 bases; unmatched junction nucleotides: 5. From germline, CDR1 is SGHTA and CDR2 FQGNSA. In DNA form, the CDR3 reads TGTGCCAGCAGCTTAGGGGCGCTAGCGGGATACGAGCAGTACTTC. Translation gives CASSLGALAGYEQYF.

The table lists this clonotype with many counts. The rearrangement links TRBV12-3 or TRBV12-4 to TRBJ2-5; D gene ambiguous. V was cut by 6 bases and J by 5 bases, with 10 bases left in between. The CDR3 covers 12 residues. CDR3 sequence: CASRAGLETQYF. The CDR3 DNA sequence: TGTGCCAGCAGGGCTGGTCTGGAGACCCAGTACTTC.

The genes are TRBV5-5 and TRBJ2-7; D remains unclear. V gave up 7 bases and J gave up 2 bases, with 13 bases separating them. CDR3 size: 13 residues. CDR1 is SGHKS, CDR2 YYEKEE, per germline (reference sequence). The chain's CDR3 is CASGRDLTYEQYF. CDR3 in DNA: TGTGCCAGCGGCCGCGACCTCACCTACGAGCAGTACTTC.

This clonotype was seen a few times. The chain employs TRBV2 and TRBJ2-5; D gene unclear. Per the germline V gene, CDR1 is SNHLY and CDR2 is FYNNEI. Trimming removed 4 bases at V and 4 bases at J, with 4 bases between. This CDR3 is built from 11 residues. CDR3 residues: CASSARETQYF. Here the CDR3 DNA reads TGTGCCAGCAGTGCAAGAGAGACCCAGTACTTC.

This clonotype occurred many times. This chain joins TRBV7-2 and TRBJ1-5, with D possibly matching TRBD1 (5 bases). In germline, CDR1 is SGHTA, CDR2 FQGNSA. This CDR3 is built from 15 residues. V lost 2 bases and J 7 bases, leaving 15 bases between the germline ends. The CDR3 here is CASSLWGNTEQPQHF. In DNA, the CDR3 is TGTGCCAGCAGCTTATGGGGGAACACGGAACAGCCCCAGCATTTT.

This clonotype has at least ten counts. This chain connects TRBV25-1 to TRBJ1-1; 8 bases map to TRBD1. There are 11 residues in the CDR3. Unmatched junction bases numbered 7, after V lost 8 bases and J lost 11 bases. CDR1 MGHDK and CDR2 SYGVNS come from the germline V gene. The DNA for the CDR3 is TGTGCCAGCGTCCAGGGGGCATCGGCTTTCTTT. Amino acid sequence: CASVQGASAFF.

This chain connects TRBV9 to TRBJ2-7, with 9 bases identical to TRBD1. Germline CDR1 is SGDLS and CDR2 is YYNGEE. Trimming removed 1 base from V and 6 bases from J; junction bases left unmatched: 14. This CDR3 is built from 17 residues. The DNA of the CDR3 is TGTGCCAGCAGCGTATCCGGCGGGACAGGGCCCTCCGGCGAGCAGTACTTC. This sequence encodes CASSVSGGTGPSGEQYF. Based on the CDR3 plus reference TRBV9 and TRBJ2-7, the full variable domain is DSGVTQTPKHLITATGQRVTLRCSPRSGDLSVYWYQQSLDQGLQFLIQYYNGEERAKGNILERFSAQQFPDLHSELNLSSLELGDSALYFCASSVSGGTGPSGEQYFGPGTRLTVT.

In its sample, this clonotype was seen a few times. This sequence joins TRBV11-2 and TRBJ1-5; 7 positions agree with TRBD1. J lost 0 bases, V lost 1 base, and 9 bases had no gene match. This CDR3 spans 18 amino acids. The germline V gene encodes CDR1 SGHAT and CDR2 FQNNGV. The CDR3 loop is CASSLGQGISDSNQPQHF. CDR3 sequence (DNA): TGTGCCAGCAGCTTAGGACAGGGCATATCAGATAGCAATCAGCCCCAGCATTTT.

There are a few counts of this clonotype. The rearrangement joins TRBV6-1 to TRBJ2-7; TRBD2 matches 10 bases. CDR1 and CDR2 from the germline V gene are MNHNS and SASEGT. The length of the CDR3 is 16 residues. The V segment lost 6 bases and the J segment 5 bases; nucleotides outside the gene matches: 13. The CDR3 DNA reads as TGTGCCAGCAGGGAAAAACGTAGGACTAGCGGCGACGAGCAGTACTTC. Amino acids: CASREKRRTSGDEQYF.

V is TRBV29-1 and J is TRBJ2-1, with TRBD1 matching over 9 bases. The CDR3 loop spans 14 amino acids. Per germline, CDR1 SQVTM and CDR2 ANQGSEA. After removal of 6 bases from V and 6 bases from J, the junction contained 9 bases not matched to a gene. CDR3 bases: TGCAGCGTCGCTCCCGGGACAGGGTCCAATGAGCAGTTCTTC. Protein sequence: CSVAPGTGSNEQFF.